Here is one T cell receptor (beta chain) with its context. This entry comes from a study of blood T cell repertoires in COVID-19. Original processing notes: The authors estimated nucleated cell counts from reference gene primer amplification. Sequenced by immunoSEQ multiplex PCR; TCRdb stores in-frame clones only, minus some. V, J and clone size derive from that table, while D and trimming were established from the DNA sequence. The sample lists about 250,000 clones; around 90% were seen once. CDR1 and CDR2 from the germline V gene are SGHNT and YYREEE (reference sequence). The CDR3 contains 15 residues. Trimming stripped 4 bases from V and 0 bases from J, with 13 bases between.

Source material: peripheral blood. The clonotype originates from a woman between 25 and 40 years old with acute or convalescent COVID-19. J is TRBJ1-1 and V is TRBV5-4; D is perhaps TRBD1 (5 bases). CDR3 sequence (DNA): TGTGCCAGCAGCGCCTGGGGGGGGATGAACACTGAAGCTTTCTTT. This codes for CASSAWGGMNTEAFF.